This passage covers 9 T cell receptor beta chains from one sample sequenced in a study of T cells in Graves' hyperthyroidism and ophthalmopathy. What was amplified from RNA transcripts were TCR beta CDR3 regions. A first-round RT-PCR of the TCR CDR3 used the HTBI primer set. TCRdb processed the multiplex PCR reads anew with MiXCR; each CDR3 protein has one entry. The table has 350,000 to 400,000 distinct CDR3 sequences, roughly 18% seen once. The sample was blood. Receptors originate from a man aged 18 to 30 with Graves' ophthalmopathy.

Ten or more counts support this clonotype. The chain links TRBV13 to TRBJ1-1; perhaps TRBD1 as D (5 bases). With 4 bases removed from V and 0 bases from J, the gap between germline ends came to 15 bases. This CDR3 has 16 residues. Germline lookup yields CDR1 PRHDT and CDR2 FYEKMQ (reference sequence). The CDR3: CASSSTPGRMNTEAFF. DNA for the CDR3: TGTGCCAGCAGCTCTACCCCGGGACGGATGAACACTGAAGCTTTCTTT.

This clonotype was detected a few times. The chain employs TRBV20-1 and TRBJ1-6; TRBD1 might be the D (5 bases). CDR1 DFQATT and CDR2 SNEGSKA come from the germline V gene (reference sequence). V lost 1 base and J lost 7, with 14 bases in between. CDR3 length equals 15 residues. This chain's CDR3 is CSARAFLGLNSPLHF. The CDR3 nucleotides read TGCAGTGCTAGAGCATTTTTGGGGCTAAATTCACCCCTCCACTTT.

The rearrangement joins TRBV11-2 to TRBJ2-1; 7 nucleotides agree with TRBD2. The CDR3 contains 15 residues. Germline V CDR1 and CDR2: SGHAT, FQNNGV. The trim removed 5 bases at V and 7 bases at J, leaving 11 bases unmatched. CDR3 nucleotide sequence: TGTGCCAGCAGCGGATGGGGCGGGAGTTGGAATGAGCAGTTCTTC. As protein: CASSGWGGSWNEQFF.

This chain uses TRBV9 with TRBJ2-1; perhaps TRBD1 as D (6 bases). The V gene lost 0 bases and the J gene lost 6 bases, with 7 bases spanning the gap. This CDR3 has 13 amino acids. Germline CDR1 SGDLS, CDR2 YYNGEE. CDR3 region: CASSVGQVNEQFF. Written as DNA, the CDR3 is TGTGCCAGCAGCGTAGGACAGGTCAATGAGCAGTTCTTC.

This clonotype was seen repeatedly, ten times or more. The CDR3 spells CASSYPPWTEAFF. The CDR3 DNA reads as TGCGCCAGCAGCTATCCGCCTTGGACTGAAGCTTTCTTT. The chain couples TRBV5-1 to TRBJ1-1; D gene unclear. Germline V CDR1 and CDR2: SGHRS, YFSETQ. Trimming took off 3 bases at V and 5 bases at J, with 11 bases between the two ends. The CDR3 has 13 amino acids.

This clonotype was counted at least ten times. CDR3: CASSEYGGAYYNSPLHF. In nucleotides, the CDR3 is TGTGCCAGCAGTGAATATGGGGGCGCGTACTATAATTCACCCCTCCACTTT. V usage is TRBV6-1 and J usage is TRBJ1-6; D might be TRBD1 (6 bases). The length of the CDR3 is 17 residues. Germline values: CDR1 MNHNS, CDR2 SASEGT. V gave up 2 bases and J gave up 3 bases, with 14 bases separating them.

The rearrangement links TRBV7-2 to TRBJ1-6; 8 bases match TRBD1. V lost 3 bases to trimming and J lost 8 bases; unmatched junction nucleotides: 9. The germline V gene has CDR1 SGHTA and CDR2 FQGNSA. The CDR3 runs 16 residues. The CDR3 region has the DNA TGTGCCAGCAGCTTCTCACCCGACAGGGGTCATTCACCCCTCCACTTT. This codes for CASSFSPDRGHSPLHF.

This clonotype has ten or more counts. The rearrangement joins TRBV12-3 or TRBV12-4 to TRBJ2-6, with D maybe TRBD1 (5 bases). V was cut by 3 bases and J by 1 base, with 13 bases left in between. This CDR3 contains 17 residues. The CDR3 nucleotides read TGTGCCAGCAGTTTTCAGGACATACCGTCTGGGGCCAACGTCCTGACTTTC. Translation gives CASSFQDIPSGANVLTF.

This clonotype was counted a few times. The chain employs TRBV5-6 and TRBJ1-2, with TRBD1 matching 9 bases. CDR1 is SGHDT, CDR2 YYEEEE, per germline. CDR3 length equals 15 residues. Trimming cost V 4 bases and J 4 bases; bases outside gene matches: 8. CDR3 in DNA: TGTGCCAGCAGCCGGCCTGTGACAGGGGGCTATGGCTACACCTTC. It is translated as CASSRPVTGGYGYTF.